The rows below give T cell receptor beta chains drawn from one sample of a study of OX40 agonist ivuxolimab in advanced cancers. The table came from immunoSEQ multiplex PCR; TCRdb's copy has only in-frame clones and leaves some out. The data contain about 98,000 clones, approximately 90% of them singletons. The source material was CD4+ or CD8+ T cells sorted from blood, sampled in a trial of the OX40 agonist ivuxolimab. Every receptor here comes from an adult with an advanced solid tumor such as melanoma, head and neck, liver or kidney cancer. CDR3s include the opening cysteine and the closing phenylalanine or tryptophan. A D gene is named only where the DNA matches it firmly. The size of a clone is reported for some rows only, either as once, few or many, or as a class for expanded clones.

. | TRBJ1-3 | . | TRBV7-2 | 16 | CASSFGPVRSGNTIYF | TGTGCCAGCAGCTTTGGCCCCGTACGCTCTGGAAACACCATATATTTT
TRBD2 | TRBJ2-3 | . | TRBV28 | 15 | CASSGLAESTDTQYF | TGTGCCAGCAGCGGACTAGCGGAAAGCACAGATACGCAGTATTTT
. | TRBJ2-5 | . | TRBV7-9 | 14 | CASSLKGPQETQYF | TGTGCCAGCAGCTTAAAGGGCCCTCAAGAGACCCAGTACTTC
. | TRBJ1-2 | . | TRBV4-3 | 14 | CASSRTMGDYGYTF | TGCGCCAGCAGCCGAACTATGGGCGACTATGGCTACACCTTC
. | TRBJ2-3 | . | TRBV7-2 | 13 | CASSYSSTDTQYF | TGTGCCAGCAGCTACTCTAGCACAGATACGCAGTATTTT
TRBD2 | TRBJ2-1 | . | TRBV15 | 15 | CATSFGLAGDREQFF | TGTGCCACCAGCTTCGGACTAGCGGGAGATCGTGAGCAGTTCTTC
TRBD2 | TRBJ2-3 | . | TRBV4-1 | 16 | CASSRPPSGSTDTQYF | TGCGCCAGCAGTCGGCCTCCTAGCGGGAGTACAGATACGCAGTATTTT
. | TRBJ1-1 | once | TRBV19 | 13 | CASSISVNTEAFF | TGTGCCAGTAGTATCAGCGTGAACACTGAAGCTTTCTTT
TRBD2 | TRBJ2-2 | . | TRBV2 | 14 | CASRGGVSDGELFF | TGTGCCTCTCGCGGGGGAGTCTCGGACGGGGAGCTGTTTTTT
TRBD1 | TRBJ2-1 | . | TRBV27 | 17 | CASSPEGQVNSYNEQFF | TGTGCCAGCAGTCCGGAGGGACAGGTCAACTCCTACAATGAGCAGTTCTTC
TRBD1 | TRBJ1-1 | . | TRBV7-2 | 15 | CASRRTGSGNTEAFF | TGTGCCAGCAGAAGGACAGGTAGCGGGAACACTGAAGCTTTCTTT
. | TRBJ1-4 | . | TRBV4-3 | 15 | CASSQDWATNEKLFF | TGCGCCAGCAGCCAAGATTGGGCAACTAATGAAAAACTGTTTTTT
. | TRBJ1-1 | . | TRBV5-1 | 14 | CASSPGRENTEAFF | TGCGCCAGCAGCCCCGGGAGGGAGAACACTGAAGCTTTCTTT
. | TRBJ2-7 | . | TRBV5-1 | 12 | CASSLTPGEQYF | TGCGCCAGCAGCCTTACACCCGGCGAGCAGTACTTC
. | TRBJ2-1 | . | TRBV2 | 18 | CASSEALGAGLSYNEQFF | TGTGCCAGCAGTGAAGCGCTTGGGGCGGGACTCTCCTACAATGAGCAGTTCTTC
. | TRBJ1-1 | . | TRBV6-1 | 13 | CASSERSAHEAFF | TGTGCCAGCAGTGAAAGGAGCGCGCATGAAGCTTTCTTT
TRBD2 | TRBJ2-3 | once | TRBV7-3 | 16 | CASSSGLAGGQDTQYF | TGTGCCAGCAGCTCGGGACTAGCGGGAGGTCAAGATACGCAGTATTTT
. | TRBJ1-1 | . | TRBV30 | 16 | CAWSVGVTAMNTEAFF | TGTGCCTGGAGTGTAGGGGTAACAGCCATGAACACTGAAGCTTTCTTT
. | TRBJ1-4 | . | TRBV2 | 12 | CASSSGPWGLFF | TGTGCCAGCAGTTCCGGGCCCTGGGGACTGTTTTTT
. | TRBJ2-1 | . | TRBV7-2 | 15 | CASSSEGYIYNEQFF | TGTGCCAGCAGCTCCGAAGGGTACATTTACAATGAGCAGTTCTTC
. | TRBJ1-3 | few | TRBV11-2 | 15 | CASSANVNSGNTIYF | TGTGCCAGCAGCGCCAACGTGAACTCTGGAAACACCATATATTTT
. | TRBJ2-7 | . | TRBV28 | 13 | CASSPPDSYEQYF | TGTGCCAGCAGCCCCCCAGACAGCTACGAGCAGTACTTC
. | TRBJ2-3 | . | TRBV4-1 | 16 | CASSQAPGVSTDTQYF | TGCGCCAGCAGCCAAGCCCCCGGAGTAAGCACAGATACGCAGTATTTT
. | TRBJ2-2 | few | TRBV19 | 18 | CASSIASFRMVGTGELFF | TGTGCCAGTAGTATTGCGAGCTTCAGGATGGTGGGCACCGGGGAGCTGTTTTTT